Below are 31 T cell receptor beta chains sequenced from a single sample in a study of control samples from healthy donors and cancer patients (dated by TCRdb to the early 2020s). Library preparation was by the immunoSEQ multiplex PCR assay. TCRdb provides this immuneACCESS table in a form limited to in-frame rearrangements. Some clones are lacking; in checked studies, under half of them reflect an unresolved V gene, and why the rest are absent is not known. This sample gives roughly 45,000 clones in total; just over 85% of them show up just once. Over 2.5% of the sample rests with the top ten. Sequencing was carried out using PBMCs. The receptors shown here come from a woman aged 45-60 years with lung cancer.

This clone was detected a few times. This rearrangement joins TRBV20-1 to TRBJ2-1; D unresolved. The CDR3 consists of 10 residues. Trimming removed 5 bases from V and 5 bases from J, with 4 bases in between. Germline-derived CDR1 and CDR2 are DFQATT and SNEGSKA (reference sequence). CDR3 in DNA: TGCAGTGCTGAAAACAATGAGCAGTTCTTC. This gives the protein CSAENNEQFF.

The J gene is TRBJ2-3, the V gene TRBV6-5; 7 bases line up with TRBD1. Germline lookup yields CDR1 MNHEY and CDR2 SVGAGI. J was trimmed by 2 bases and V by 4 bases; bases with no gene match: 3. CDR3 length equals 14 residues. The CDR3 protein is CASSWDSITDTQYF. CDR3 bases: TGTGCCAGCAGTTGGGACAGTATCACAGATACGCAGTATTTT.

This rearrangement joins TRBV10-3 to TRBJ1-2, with 9 nucleotides matching TRBD1. CDR1 is ENHRY, CDR2 SYGVKD, per germline. Trimming took 4 bases from V and 2 from J; bases not matched to a gene: 2. There are 14 residues in the CDR3. CDR3: CAISGGTGNYGYTF. CDR3 in DNA: TGTGCCATCAGTGGGGGGACAGGGAACTATGGCTACACCTTC.

The chain is built from TRBV28 and TRBJ1-5, with a weak D call TRBD1 (5 bases). CDR1 MDHEN and CDR2 SYDVKM come from the germline V gene. This CDR3 comprises 14 residues. Trimming stripped 2 bases from V and 5 bases from J, with 10 bases between. The CDR3 nucleotides are TGTGCCAGCAGTTTAATGGGGGGGGATCAGCCCCAGCATTTT. It translates to CASSLMGGDQPQHF.

This chain joins TRBV7-9 and TRBJ2-3; TRBD1 is a possible D gene (5 bases). Germline assignment: CDR1 SEHNR and CDR2 FQNEAQ (reference sequence). The V gene lost 5 bases and the J gene lost 4 bases, with 10 bases spanning the gap. This CDR3 has 13 residues. CDR3: CASSDRQPDTQYF. CDR3 sequence (DNA): TGTGCCAGCAGCGACAGACAACCAGATACGCAGTATTTT.

The CDR3 region is CSAQGEAFF. The CDR3 DNA follows: TGCAGTGCTCAGGGTGAAGCTTTCTTT. The chain has TRBV20-1 and TRBJ1-1; the D gene is possibly TRBD1 (5 bases). The length of the CDR3 is 9 residues. From germline, CDR1 is DFQATT and CDR2 SNEGSKA (reference sequence). V gave up 5 bases and J gave up 7 bases, with 5 bases separating them.

This clone was recorded once. V gene TRBV6-5 combines with J gene TRBJ1-5, with D possibly matching TRBD1 (5 bases). This CDR3 is 13 amino acids long. Germline CDR1 reads MNHEY; CDR2 reads SVGAGI. Trimming removed 6 bases at V and 5 bases at J, with 11 bases between. The CDR3 DNA follows: TGTGCCAGCAGAGAGGACATTTATCAGCCCCAGCATTTT. This encodes CASREDIYQPQHF.

V and J are TRBV12-3 or TRBV12-4 and TRBJ2-7; unclear D gene. Trimming pared 2 bases from V and 4 bases from J, leaving 9 bases between. This CDR3 has 13 amino acids. Here the CDR3 reads CASSLRLPYEQYF. The DNA for the CDR3 is TGTGCCAGCAGTTTAAGGCTCCCTTACGAGCAGTACTTC.

V gene TRBV24-1 combines with J gene TRBJ2-3; the D is unclear. Germline loops: CDR1 KGHDR, CDR2 SFDVKD. Deletions cut 3 bases from V and 2 bases from J, with 11 bases between. The CDR3 extends over 15 amino acids. In DNA, the CDR3 is TGTGCCACCAGTGATGACCCTCTGTCCACAGATACGCAGTATTTT. This translates into CATSDDPLSTDTQYF.

The chain uses TRBV2 and TRBJ2-4; D is perhaps TRBD2 (6 bases). The CDR3 covers 14 residues. Trimming stripped 3 bases from V and 9 bases from J, with 15 bases between. Germline V lookup: CDR1 SNHLY, CDR2 FYNNEI. The CDR3: CASSDNPGEAIQYF. In DNA form, the CDR3 reads TGTGCCAGCAGTGATAACCCGGGGGAAGCCATTCAGTACTTC.

The chain links TRBV19 to TRBJ1-5; possible D gene TRBD1, 5 bases. Trimming removed 0 bases from V and 0 bases from J, with 21 bases in between. The CDR3 length is 20 residues. Per the germline V gene, CDR1 is LNHDA and CDR2 is SQIVND (reference sequence). The CDR3 DNA reads TGTGCCAGTAGTATAGAAGCCCCAGGGTCCGCCACCTATAGCAATCAGCCCCAGCATTTT. It is translated as CASSIEAPGSATYSNQPQHF.

The rearrangement uses TRBV5-1 and TRBJ2-7; the D is unclear. Between the trimmed V and J ends, which lost 2 bases and 7 bases, there was a span of 10 bases. Germline V gives CDR1 SGHRS, CDR2 YFSETQ. The CDR3 is made up of 12 amino acids. CDR3 sequence reads: CASSLNLGEQYF. CDR3 bases: TGCGCCAGCAGCTTAAACTTGGGGGAGCAGTACTTC.

The J gene is TRBJ2-3, the V gene TRBV10-3; D is possibly TRBD1 (5 bases). CDR3 length: 11 residues. With 10 bases removed from V and 5 bases from J, the gap between germline ends came to 10 bases. Germline loops: CDR1 ENHRY, CDR2 SYGVKD. The CDR3 protein is CATLGVDTQYF. The DNA for the CDR3 is TGTGCCACGTTAGGGGTAGATACGCAGTATTTT.

V is TRBV6-2 or TRBV6-3 and J is TRBJ1-2; 7 nucleotides line up with TRBD1. The CDR3 is made up of 11 amino acids. With V trimmed by 5 bases and J by 11 bases, 5 bases remained unmatched. The germline CDR1 and CDR2 sequences are MNHEY and SVGEGT. CDR3 protein: CASSRQGGYTF. The DNA for the CDR3 is TGTGCCAGCAGTCGACAGGGAGGGTACACCTTC.

This chain joins TRBV4-3 and TRBJ2-1; D call uncertain. This CDR3 contains 15 residues. From germline, CDR1 is LGHNA and CDR2 YSLEER. The V end lost 4 bases, the J end lost 0 bases, and 10 bases lay between the germline ends. The CDR3 here is CASSRSRSSYNEQFF. CDR3 nucleotides: TGCGCCAGCAGCCGAAGCAGATCCTCCTACAATGAGCAGTTCTTC.

This clone appeared a single time. The rearrangement links TRBV7-8 to TRBJ2-5; D possibly corresponds to TRBD1 (6 bases). Germline V CDR1 and CDR2: SGHVS, FQNEAQ. Trimming stripped 4 bases from V and 5 bases from J, with 14 bases between. The CDR3 contains 14 residues. The CDR3 loop is CASSYGQFGETQYF. The CDR3, as DNA: TGTGCCAGCAGCTACGGACAGTTCGGGGAGACCCAGTACTTC.

This chain links TRBV19 with TRBJ1-2; 7 bases match TRBD1. The CDR3 is 17 residues long. V lost 3 bases and J lost 2; bases outside the gene matches: 12. Germline CDR1 LNHDA, CDR2 SQIVND (reference sequence). This CDR3 is CASSMAGTVALNYGYTF. CDR3 nucleotide sequence: TGTGCCAGTAGTATGGCCGGGACAGTGGCTCTCAACTATGGCTACACCTTC.

This clone was counted a few times. The chain joins TRBV14 to TRBJ2-3; no clear D gene. V was trimmed by 0 bases and J by 6 bases, leaving 10 bases between them. Germline V gives CDR1 SGHDN, CDR2 FVKESK. The CDR3 spans 14 residues. The CDR3: CASSQELPPDTQYF. For the CDR3, the DNA is TGTGCCAGCAGCCAAGAGTTACCCCCCGATACGCAGTATTTT.

The chain carries TRBV7-2 and TRBJ1-1; no reliable D call. CDR3 length: 15 amino acids. The ends were cut back, 0 bases at V and 0 bases at J, with 8 bases in the middle. CDR1 and CDR2 (germline): SGHTA, FQGNSA. CDR3 coding DNA: TGTGCCAGCAGCTTAGCGAGTTCAATGAACACTGAAGCTTTCTTT. It yields the protein CASSLASSMNTEAFF.

The chain uses TRBV2 and TRBJ2-3; 10 bases agree with TRBD2. CDR1 is SNHLY, CDR2 FYNNEI, per germline. With V trimmed by 8 bases and J by 4 bases, 3 bases remained unmatched. This CDR3 has 13 residues. The CDR3 DNA reads as TGTGCCAGCGGTAGCGGGGGGCCAGATACGCAGTATTTT. This translates into CASGSGGPDTQYF.

For this clone: Other DNA sequences in the sample encode the same CDR3. This sequence joins TRBV24-1 and TRBJ1-5; weak D call: TRBD1 (5 bases). Between the trimmed V and J ends, which lost 5 bases and 0 bases, there was a span of 13 bases. There are 16 residues in the CDR3. In germline, CDR1 is KGHDR, CDR2 SFDVKD. The CDR3 loop is CATSAPGRYSNQPQHF. CDR3 DNA: TGTGCCACCAGTGCCCCGGGGCGATATAGCAATCAGCCCCAGCATTTT.

This clone was recorded a few times. The gene calls are TRBV28 and TRBJ1-2; 11 bases match TRBD1. V trimming: 1 base; J trimming: 5 bases; junction bases outside the gene matches: 6. Germline lookup yields CDR1 MDHEN and CDR2 SYDVKM. CDR3 length: 16 amino acids. Written as DNA, the CDR3 is TGTGCCAGCAGTTTATCCCCGGGACAGGGGGTTTATGGCTACACCTTC. It is translated as CASSLSPGQGVYGYTF.

The chain employs TRBV5-1 and TRBJ1-5; the match to TRBD1 covers 7 bases. The germline V gene encodes CDR1 SGHRS and CDR2 YFSETQ. V was pared by 4 bases and J by 5 bases, with 9 bases of the junction left unmatched. CDR3 length: 15 amino acids. The CDR3 bases are TGCGCCAGCAGCCCGAACCCAGGGGGGGATCAGCCCCAGCATTTT. This sequence encodes CASSPNPGGDQPQHF.

This clone turned up a few times. V and J are TRBV9 and TRBJ1-5, with D hard to call. The CDR3 length is 15 residues. Per germline, CDR1 SGDLS and CDR2 YYNGEE. Trimming removed 0 bases at V and 3 bases at J, with 10 bases between. CDR3 sequence (DNA): TGTGCCAGCAGCGTAGGACCGACTCACAATCAGCCCCAGCATTTT. Its translation is CASSVGPTHNQPQHF.

V gene TRBV4-3 combines with J gene TRBJ1-3; weak D call: TRBD1 (6 bases). The V gene lost 0 bases and the J gene lost 3 bases, with 15 bases spanning the gap. CDR3 size: 17 residues. Per the germline V gene, CDR1 is LGHNA and CDR2 is YSLEER. CDR3 loop: CASSQDVVGGDGNTIYF. CDR3 bases: TGCGCCAGCAGCCAAGATGTGGTAGGGGGGGATGGAAACACCATATATTTT.

The chain joins TRBV4-3 to TRBJ1-1; D call uncertain. CDR3 length equals 13 residues. Trimming cost V 5 bases and J 0 bases, with 7 bases left between them. CDR1 is LGHNA and CDR2 is YSLEER in the germline V gene. CDR3 amino acids: CASSVGMNTEAFF. In DNA, the CDR3 is TGCGCCAGCAGCGTGGGGATGAACACTGAAGCTTTCTTT.

This clone was seen just once. The V gene is TRBV14, the J gene TRBJ1-1, with TRBD1 matching 7 bases. Germline CDR1 and CDR2: SGHDN and FVKESK. The CDR3 is made up of 14 amino acids. The V gene end was trimmed by 1 base and the J gene end by 4 bases; junction bases not matched to a gene: 3. This chain's CDR3 is CASSQVRGPTEAFF. The CDR3 bases are TGTGCCAGCAGCCAAGTTAGGGGGCCCACTGAAGCTTTCTTT.

The chain has TRBV27 and TRBJ2-1; D possibly corresponds to TRBD2 (5 bases). The CDR3 consists of 15 residues. Trimming left V 5 bases short and J 7 bases short, with 18 bases between. From germline, CDR1 is MNHEY and CDR2 SMNVEV (reference sequence). CDR3 sequence reads: CASSGGTVPQNEQFF. The CDR3 coding sequence is TGTGCCAGCAGTGGAGGAACAGTCCCCCAAAATGAGCAGTTCTTC.

CDR3 DNA: TGTGCCAGCAGTCCCACAGGGGGACTCTCCTACAATGAGCAGTTCTTC. It codes for CASSPTGGLSYNEQFF. The genes are TRBV28 and TRBJ2-1, with 8 positions matching TRBD1. The germline CDR1 and CDR2 sequences are MDHEN and SYDVKM. V gave up 5 bases and J gave up 0 bases; unmatched junction bases: 6. The CDR3 extends over 16 amino acids.

V usage is TRBV12-3 or TRBV12-4 and J usage is TRBJ1-1; no clear D. This CDR3 has 13 amino acids. V was pared by 3 bases and J by 5 bases, with 10 bases between. The chain's CDR3 is CASSFGRRTEAFF. Here the CDR3 DNA reads TGTGCCAGCAGTTTCGGACGGAGAACTGAAGCTTTCTTT.

The chain has TRBV19 and TRBJ1-1, with D uncertain. Per the germline V gene, CDR1 is LNHDA and CDR2 is SQIVND (reference sequence). There are 14 residues in the CDR3. The germline V and J ends were trimmed by 0 bases and 11 bases, with 16 bases remaining between them. CDR3 protein: CASSIDSDWPRAFF. CDR3 coding DNA: TGTGCCAGTAGTATAGATTCCGACTGGCCCCGGGCTTTCTTT.